The rows below give T cell receptor beta chains drawn from one sample of a study of blood T cell repertoires in COVID-19. Using immunoSEQ multiplex PCR, the repertoire was profiled, and TCRdb retains in-frame clones only, with some absent. The table shows 150,000 to 200,000 clones, with 75% to 90% occurring only once. The specimen was peripheral blood. These TCRs come from a man aged 55 to 70 with acute or convalescent COVID-19. The CDR3 runs from the conserved cysteine through the conserved F or W. A D gene is named only where the DNA matches it firmly. A clone size is listed for some rows: how often the clone was seen (once, few, many), or a class if it is expanded.

v_gene	j_gene	len	d_gene	abundance	CDR3aa	CDR3nt
TRBV19	TRBJ1-1	14	TRBD1	once	CASSTDRGGTEAFF	TGTGCCAGTTCTACCGACAGGGGTGGTACTGAAGCTTTCTTT
TRBV19	TRBJ1-1	13	.	.	CASSTGGPTEAFF	TGTGCCAGTAGTACCGGGGGGCCCACTGAAGCTTTCTTT
TRBV4-1	TRBJ2-7	16	TRBD2	.	CASSRGDQAGIYEQYF	TGCGCCAGCAGCCGTGGGGATCAAGCGGGGATATACGAGCAGTACTTC
TRBV5-1	TRBJ2-5	15	TRBD1	.	CASSLSRGQLETQYF	TGCGCCAGCAGCTTAAGCAGGGGACAGCTAGAGACCCAGTACTTC
TRBV30	TRBJ1-1	14	TRBD1	few	CAPSTGRLNTEAFF	TGTGCCCCATCGACAGGGAGGTTGAACACTGAAGCTTTCTTT
TRBV19	TRBJ1-5	15	.	.	CASSIKPGPNQPQHF	TGTGCCAGTAGTATAAAACCAGGGCCCAATCAGCCCCAGCATTTT
TRBV3-1/TRBV3-2	TRBJ1-2	15	.	.	CASSQTYYRVPDCTF	TGTGCCAGCAGCCAGACATACTACAGGGTACCCGATTGCACCTTC
TRBV7-2	TRBJ2-1	14	TRBD2	.	CASSFTSGTNEQFF	TGTGCCAGCAGCTTTACTAGCGGGACCAATGAGCAGTTCTTC
TRBV18	TRBJ1-5	16	TRBD1	.	CASSPGPQGVDQPQHF	TGTGCCAGCTCACCCGGCCCGCAGGGGGTAGATCAGCCCCAGCATTTT
TRBV18	TRBJ2-3	16	TRBD2	.	CASSPSAGSSTDTQYF	TGTGCCAGCTCACCCTCAGCGGGAAGTAGCACAGATACGCAGTATTTT
TRBV19	TRBJ1-2	14	.	.	CASSAGGQIHGYTF	TGTGCCAGTAGTGCGGGGGGGCAGATCCATGGCTACACCTTC
TRBV6-6	TRBJ2-2	16	.	.	CASSYGQTFSSGELFF	TGTGCCAGCAGTTACGGACAGACTTTTTCATCCGGGGAGCTGTTTTTT
TRBV24-1	TRBJ2-3	16	.	.	CATSDLHFGSVDTQYF	TGTGCCACCAGTGATTTGCACTTCGGGAGTGTAGATACGCAGTATTTT
TRBV4-1	TRBJ2-5	14	.	.	CASSQTLERETQYF	TGCGCCAGCAGCCAAACCTTGGAGCGAGAGACCCAGTACTTC
TRBV19	TRBJ2-5	14	TRBD1	.	CASTARGPEETQYF	TGTGCCAGTACTGCCAGGGGGCCTGAGGAGACCCAGTACTTC
TRBV27	TRBJ2-3	17	TRBD2	.	CASSPWTSGRGADTQYF	TGTGCCAGCAGTCCCTGGACTAGCGGGAGAGGGGCAGATACGCAGTATTTT
TRBV5-1	TRBJ1-4	14	.	.	CASGHGQGNEKLFF	TGCGCCAGCGGACATGGGCAGGGGAATGAAAAACTGTTTTTT
TRBV3-1/TRBV3-2	TRBJ1-6	16	.	.	CASSLGNMARGSPLHF	TGTGCCAGCAGCCTAGGGAATATGGCGCGAGGGTCACCCCTCCACTTT
TRBV9	TRBJ1-6	14	.	.	CASSTERGPLPLHF	TGTGCCAGCAGCACTGAGCGGGGTCCCCTCCCCCTCCACTTT
TRBV11-2	TRBJ2-7	11	.	.	CASSGLVEQYF	TGTGCCAGCAGCGGCTTGGTGGAGCAGTACTTC
TRBV5-1	TRBJ2-2	16	.	.	CASSPMVRDNTGELFF	TGCGCCAGCAGCCCCATGGTGCGGGATAACACCGGGGAGCTGTTTTTT
TRBV3-1/TRBV3-2	TRBJ2-7	12	.	.	CASSHRGDEQYF	TGTGCCAGCAGCCACCGAGGAGACGAGCAGTACTTC